These 24 T cell receptor beta chains were all obtained from the same sample, sequenced in a study of T-cell reconstitution after alpha-beta-depleted transplantation in children. The TCRbeta library was prepared with unique molecular identifiers. TCRdb re-called the PCR reads with MiXCR, one entry per CDR3 protein. The table lists 750,000 to 950,000 distinct CDR3 sequences, around 17% of them singletons. Specimen: PBMCs, mostly from graft donor cells, collected 360 days after TCRalphabeta/CD19-depleted stem cell transplant. The source of these receptors is a male patient aged 5 to 17 who had a stem cell transplant for acute lymphoblastic leukemia, so the T cells may come from the graft donor.

The chain combines TRBV20-1 with TRBJ1-1; D is undetermined. CDR1 and CDR2 (germline): DFQATT, SNEGSKA (reference sequence). V was pared by 6 bases and J by 3 bases, with 17 bases between. The CDR3 consists of 14 residues. The CDR3 DNA sequence: TGCAGTGCACGAAAACAGCTACTTGACACTGAAGCTTTCTTT. It yields the protein CSARKQLLDTEAFF.

The chain uses TRBV20-1 and TRBJ1-5; the match to TRBD1 covers 7 bases. This CDR3 region has 14 residues. Per the germline V gene, CDR1 is DFQATT and CDR2 is SNEGSKA (reference sequence). V was pared by 6 bases and J by 3 bases, with 8 bases of the junction left unmatched. The CDR3 reads CSAYRGRFNQPQHF. CDR3 sequence (DNA): TGCAGTGCCTACAGGGGCCGCTTCAATCAGCCCCAGCATTTT.

This clonotype has only a few counts. The gene calls are TRBV4-1 and TRBJ2-1; maybe TRBD1 (6 bases). Trimming pared 4 bases from V and 4 bases from J, leaving 20 bases between. The CDR3 has 17 amino acids. Germline lookup yields CDR1 MGHRA and CDR2 YSYEKL. The CDR3 is CASSPETTGQVYNEQFF. The CDR3 DNA follows: TGCGCCAGCAGCCCAGAAACAACGGGACAAGTATACAATGAGCAGTTCTTC.

This clonotype was counted at least ten times. The gene calls are TRBV12-3 or TRBV12-4 and TRBJ2-1; 9 bases agree with TRBD2. The length of the CDR3 is 16 residues. J lost 4 bases, V lost 6 bases, and 10 bases had no gene match. As DNA, the CDR3 is TGTGCCAGCAGCCTCGGGGCTAGCGGGGCATACAATGAGCAGTTCTTC. Translated, it gives CASSLGASGAYNEQFF.

The CDR3 DNA is TGTGCCAGCAGATTCAGCTTCGGGGTCTACGAGCAGTACTTC. Translating it yields CASRFSFGVYEQYF. This chain joins TRBV7-9 and TRBJ2-7; weak D call: TRBD2 (5 bases). V was shortened by 6 bases and J by 3 bases, with 15 bases between the two germline ends. This CDR3 region has 14 residues. CDR1 and CDR2 from the germline V gene are SEHNR and FQNEAQ (reference sequence).

This chain uses TRBV14 with TRBJ2-2, with no clear D. V was trimmed by 4 bases and J by 6 bases, leaving 12 bases between them. Germline V gene data show CDR1 as SGHDN and CDR2 as FVKESK. This CDR3 comprises 14 residues. CDR3 loop: CASSRLDNPGELFF. In DNA, the CDR3 is TGTGCCAGCAGCCGGCTTGACAATCCCGGGGAGCTGTTTTTT.

The chain carries TRBV20-1 and TRBJ2-4, with a weak D call TRBD2 (7 bases). The germline gives CDR1 DFQATT, CDR2 SNEGSKA (reference sequence). Trimming shortened V by 3 bases and J by 7 bases, and 19 bases separated the two germline ends. CDR3 length: 15 residues. The CDR3 protein is CSASVLRGLGNIQYF. The DNA for the CDR3 is TGCAGTGCTAGTGTCCTGCGGGGGCTAGGGAACATTCAGTACTTC.

In this sample, this clonotype turned up a few times. This chain connects TRBV29-1 to TRBJ2-5; D is tentatively TRBD1 or TRBD2 (5 bases each). Trimming took 3 bases from V and 4 from J, leaving 15 bases between them. The CDR3 contains 14 residues. Germline V CDR1 and CDR2: SQVTM, ANQGSEA. The CDR3 loop reads CSVDGWGRSETQYF. In DNA, the CDR3 is TGCAGCGTTGATGGGTGGGGGAGATCAGAGACCCAGTACTTC.

The chain couples TRBV6-5 to TRBJ2-5; TRBD1 aligns across 8 bases. Germline CDR1 MNHEY, CDR2 SVGAGI. CDR3 size: 14 residues. V was pared by 4 bases and J by 5 bases, with 6 bases of the junction left unmatched. The CDR3 DNA sequence: TGTGCCAGCAGTTGGACAGGGCTTTGGGAGACCCAGTACTTC. This translates into CASSWTGLWETQYF.

J is TRBJ1-5 and V is TRBV27, with unresolved D. The CDR3 consists of 13 residues. V was pared by 4 bases and J by 6 bases, with 10 bases between. Germline assignment: CDR1 MNHEY and CDR2 SMNVEV (reference sequence). CDR3 residues: CASSWALGQPQHF. The CDR3 coding sequence is TGTGCCAGCAGTTGGGCATTGGGTCAGCCCCAGCATTTT.

The sample holds a few counts of this clonotype. This chain connects TRBV29-1 to TRBJ2-2; D uncertain. Germline V CDR1 and CDR2: SQVTM, ANQGSEA. This CDR3 is 14 amino acids long. V lost 2 bases and J lost 6, with 13 bases in between. The CDR3 DNA is TGCAGCGTTGAATTCGCTCCCCGGCCCGGGGAGCTGTTTTTT. Its protein product is CSVEFAPRPGELFF.

This clonotype has more than one count but fewer than ten. This rearrangement joins TRBV5-1 to TRBJ2-1, with unresolved D. Germline loops: CDR1 SGHRS, CDR2 YFSETQ. This CDR3 contains 14 residues. Trimming removed 9 bases at V and 3 bases at J, with 16 bases between. CDR3 nucleotides: TGCGCCACCTCCCTGGAACTACGCTACAATGAGCAGTTCTTC. Encoded protein: CATSLELRYNEQFF.

V usage is TRBV3-1 and J usage is TRBJ2-6, with D uncertain. CDR1 is LGHDT, CDR2 YNNKEL, per germline (reference sequence). Trimming removed 4 bases from V and 0 bases from J, with 13 bases in between. The CDR3 covers 17 residues. The CDR3 protein is CASSRPSASSGANVLTF. CDR3 DNA: TGTGCCAGCAGCCGGCCCTCAGCCAGCTCTGGGGCCAACGTCCTGACTTTC.

The chain joins TRBV6-2 or TRBV6-3 to TRBJ2-3; 8 nucleotides match TRBD2. This CDR3 contains 15 residues. The V gene end was trimmed by 6 bases and the J gene end by 1 base; junction bases not matched to a gene: 6. Germline CDR1 is MNHEY and CDR2 is SVGEGT. CDR3 sequence (DNA): TGTGCCAGCAGCCGAGCGGGAGTGGGCACAGATACGCAGTATTTT. As protein: CASSRAGVGTDTQYF.

There are a few counts of this clonotype. This chain links TRBV5-1 with TRBJ2-4; maybe TRBD2 (5 bases). The CDR3 loop spans 16 amino acids. Germline lookup yields CDR1 SGHRS and CDR2 YFSETQ. Trimming removed 4 bases at V and 1 base at J, with 15 bases between. The DNA for the CDR3 is TGCGCCAGCAGCATCACTAGGAGTGGGGCCAAAAACATTCAGTACTTC. The encoded protein is CASSITRSGAKNIQYF.

The chain employs TRBV20-1 and TRBJ1-2; unclear D gene. Germline V gene lookup returns CDR1 DFQATT and CDR2 SNEGSKA (reference sequence). V was clipped by 3 bases and J by 7 bases, with 15 bases between them. CDR3 length equals 13 residues. CDR3: CSASTREDGGYTF. The CDR3, as DNA: TGCAGTGCTAGTACTCGGGAAGACGGTGGCTACACCTTC.

This clonotype has a count of ten or more. The chain employs TRBV6-5 and TRBJ2-7, with 10 bases fitting TRBD1. CDR1 and CDR2 (germline): MNHEY, SVGAGI. There are 14 residues in the CDR3. The junction had 3 bases not matched to a gene; V was cut back by 2 bases and J by 5 bases. CDR3 region: CASSYGTGVDEQYF. In DNA form, the CDR3 reads TGTGCCAGCAGTTACGGGACAGGGGTTGACGAGCAGTACTTC.

This clonotype was seen more than once but under ten times. This rearrangement joins TRBV29-1 to TRBJ2-3; D is perhaps TRBD1 (6 bases). The CDR3 is made up of 16 amino acids. CDR1 and CDR2 (germline): SQVTM, ANQGSEA. V lost 1 base, J lost 0 bases, and 14 bases lay in between. Written as DNA, the CDR3 is TGCAGCGTTGAAGCCCTCCGGACAGCCAGCACAGATACGCAGTATTTT. This sequence encodes CSVEALRTASTDTQYF.

This clonotype was seen a few times. CDR3 sequence reads: CASSFGADYNEQFF. In nucleotides, the CDR3 is TGTGCCAGCAGCTTTGGGGCAGATTACAATGAGCAGTTCTTC. V and J are TRBV7-2 and TRBJ2-1; a weak D match, TRBD1 (5 bases). The length of the CDR3 is 14 residues. V gave up 3 bases and J gave up 4 bases, with 10 bases separating them. Germline V gives CDR1 SGHTA, CDR2 FQGNSA.

This clonotype has more than one count but fewer than ten. This chain links TRBV10-3 with TRBJ2-5, with D perhaps matching TRBD1 (6 bases). The V end lost 3 bases, the J end lost 5 bases, and 16 bases lay between the germline ends. The CDR3 sequence is 15 residues long. CDR1 is ENHRY and CDR2 is SYGVKD in the germline V gene. CDR3 DNA sequence: TGTGCCATCAGTGAACAGGGCCACAATGGCGAGACCCAGTACTTC. Protein product: CAISEQGHNGETQYF.

This chain uses TRBV5-1 with TRBJ2-1; D is uncertain. This CDR3 region has 12 residues. The V end lost 5 bases, the J end lost 5 bases, and 8 bases lay between the germline ends. Germline CDR1 and CDR2: SGHRS and YFSETQ. The CDR3 sequence: CASRAINNEQFF. DNA of the CDR3: TGCGCCAGCAGGGCTATTAACAATGAGCAGTTCTTC.

This chain uses TRBV29-1 with TRBJ1-1, with unresolved D. The CDR3 totals 11 residues. V lost 4 bases and J 3 bases, leaving 6 bases between the germline ends. Germline loops: CDR1 SQVTM, CDR2 ANQGSEA. The CDR3 DNA is TGCAGCGTTGGGTGGGACACTGAAGCTTTCTTT. It specifies CSVGWDTEAFF.

The rearrangement joins TRBV18 to TRBJ2-5; perhaps TRBD1 as D (6 bases). Per the germline V gene, CDR1 is KGHSH and CDR2 is LQKENI. The CDR3 extends over 13 amino acids. Trimming took off 4 bases at V and 4 bases at J, with 10 bases between the two ends. The CDR3 spells CASSLIQGETQYF. The CDR3 DNA is TGTGCCAGCTCACTGATACAGGGAGAGACCCAGTACTTC.

The V call is TRBV29-1, the J call TRBJ1-2; tentative D call: TRBD1 (6 bases). Trimming shortened V by 5 bases and J by 7 bases, and 35 bases separated the two germline ends. Germline V gives CDR1 SQVTM, CDR2 ANQGSEA. This CDR3 region has 19 residues. The CDR3 sequence: CSVRPLQIQQGPGSGGYTF. Here the CDR3 DNA reads TGCAGCGTTCGGCCTTTGCAGATACAACAGGGTCCGGGGTCGGGTGGCTACACCTTC.